One sample yielded the 13 T cell receptor beta chains listed below, sequenced in a study of control samples from healthy donors and cancer patients. Clones were sequenced by immunoSEQ multiplex PCR, and TCRdb holds only the in-frame ones, with some missing. Of about 120,000 clones in the sample, around 91% were seen once. The source material was PBMCs. The source is a woman between 45 and 60 years old with colorectal cancer.

This chain uses TRBV9 with TRBJ2-5; 9 nucleotides align to TRBD2. Germline values: CDR1 SGDLS, CDR2 YYNGEE. This CDR3 comprises 17 residues. Trimming removed 2 bases from V and 4 bases from J; junction bases left unmatched: 12. The CDR3 protein is CASSVDYNGLATETQYF. CDR3 bases: TGTGCCAGCAGCGTCGACTATAATGGACTAGCGACAGAGACCCAGTACTTC.

The chain joins TRBV11-2 to TRBJ1-6; D gene ambiguous. From germline, CDR1 is SGHAT and CDR2 FQNNGV. This CDR3 spans 15 amino acids. Trimming removed 4 bases at V and 7 bases at J, with 14 bases between. This CDR3 is CASSSGRSGNSPLHF. CDR3 sequence (DNA): TGTGCCAGCAGCTCAGGACGGTCTGGGAATTCACCCCTCCACTTT.

The rearrangement joins TRBV19 to TRBJ1-2; TRBD1 might be the D (5 bases). The germline gives CDR1 LNHDA, CDR2 SQIVND (reference sequence). This CDR3 is built from 12 residues. Trimming pared 4 bases from V and 7 bases from J, leaving 10 bases between. The CDR3 DNA reads as TGTGCCAGTAGTACTCGGCAGGGTGGCTACACCTTC. It codes for CASSTRQGGYTF. Full variable domain (rest looked up from reference TRBV19 and TRBJ1-2): DGGITQSPKYLFRKEGQNVTLSCEQNLNHDAMYWYRQDPGQGLRLIYYSQIVNDFQKGDIAEGYSVSREKKESFPLTVTSAQKNPTAFYLCASSTRQGGYTFGSGTRLTVV.

The J gene is TRBJ1-2, the V gene TRBV24-1; D is possibly TRBD1 (5 bases). V was pared by 3 bases and J by 4 bases, with 17 bases between. The CDR3 length is 16 residues. CDR1 and CDR2 from the germline V gene are KGHDR and SFDVKD. This chain's CDR3 is CATSDKRDQKGYGYTF. CDR3 nucleotide sequence: TGTGCCACCAGTGATAAAAGGGACCAAAAGGGCTATGGCTACACCTTC.

The V and J genes are TRBV11-2 and TRBJ2-1; D not certain. Germline V gene sequence: CDR1 SGHAT, CDR2 FQNNGV. This CDR3 spans 16 amino acids. The ends were cut back, 2 bases at V and 0 bases at J, with 11 bases in the middle. The CDR3 is CASSLTLDGSYNEQFF. The CDR3 bases are TGTGCCAGCAGCTTAACTTTGGACGGCTCCTACAATGAGCAGTTCTTC.

The rearrangement links TRBV29-1 to TRBJ1-1, with a possible D match to TRBD1 (6 bases). Germline-derived CDR1 and CDR2 are SQVTM and ANQGSEA. There are 14 residues in the CDR3. Trimming pared 7 bases from V and 5 bases from J, leaving 20 bases between. The CDR3 bases are TGCAGCGCCCGGGACATCGCTTCCTGGACTGAAGCTTTCTTT. The encoded protein is CSARDIASWTEAFF.

This chain uses TRBV7-8 with TRBJ1-6; the D is unclear. The V end lost 4 bases, the J end lost 0 bases, and 22 bases lay between the germline ends. This CDR3 spans 20 amino acids. Germline V gene data show CDR1 as SGHVS and CDR2 as FQNEAQ. The CDR3 reads CASSSILTRLGSSYNSPLHF. CDR3 bases: TGTGCCAGCAGCTCGATTCTGACACGCTTGGGGAGCTCCTATAATTCACCCCTCCACTTT.

This rearrangement joins TRBV7-2 to TRBJ1-2, with D possibly being TRBD1 (5 bases). Germline V lookup: CDR1 SGHTA, CDR2 FQGNSA. The CDR3 is 15 amino acids. With 3 bases removed from V and 0 bases from J, the gap between germline ends came to 11 bases. CDR3 region: CASSLEEGTNYGYTF. CDR3 DNA sequence: TGTGCCAGCAGCTTGGAGGAGGGGACTAACTATGGCTACACCTTC.

The rearrangement joins TRBV2 to TRBJ1-1; D is uncertain. The V gene's germline CDR1 is SNHLY and CDR2 FYNNEI. V lost 3 bases and J 11 bases, leaving 16 bases between the germline ends. This CDR3 spans 13 amino acids. CDR3 loop: CASSDNPSVRAFF. CDR3 DNA: TGTGCCAGCAGTGACAACCCGAGCGTCAGGGCTTTCTTT.

The chain carries TRBV7-9 and TRBJ1-3; unclear D gene. The length of the CDR3 is 16 residues. Trimming removed 7 bases at V and 0 bases at J, with 16 bases between. CDR1 and CDR2 (germline): SEHNR, FQNEAQ (reference sequence). CDR3 residues: CASTILGLSSGNTIYF. The CDR3, as DNA: TGTGCCAGCACCATCCTCGGACTGTCCTCTGGAAACACCATATATTTT.

This chain links TRBV28 with TRBJ1-1; D not certain. Germline V gene data show CDR1 as MDHEN and CDR2 as SYDVKM. V dropped 8 bases and J dropped 4 bases, with 11 bases sitting between them. The CDR3 is made up of 12 amino acids. DNA of the CDR3: TGTGCCAGCTTGTTGGGAACCACTGAAGCTTTCTTT. This sequence encodes CASLLGTTEAFF. The full variable domain, its missing parts supplied by reference TRBV28 and TRBJ1-1, is DVKVTQSSRYLVKRTGEKVFLECVQDMDHENMFWYRQDPGLGLRLIYFSYDVKMKEKGDIPEGYSVSREKKERFSLILESASTNQTSMYLCASLLGTTEAFFGQGTRLTVV.

The chain employs TRBV18 and TRBJ1-1; D is undetermined. The CDR3 loop spans 14 amino acids. With 2 bases removed from V and 1 base from J, the gap between germline ends came to 8 bases. CDR1 KGHSH and CDR2 LQKENI come from the germline V gene. The CDR3 is CASSPVETNTEAFF. The CDR3 DNA reads as TGTGCCAGCTCACCAGTGGAAACGAACACTGAAGCTTTCTTT.

This chain links TRBV5-5 with TRBJ1-5; perhaps TRBD1 as D (5 bases). This CDR3 has 17 residues. The germline gives CDR1 SGHKS, CDR2 YYEKEE (reference sequence). V dropped 0 bases and J dropped 8 bases, with 21 bases sitting between them. This CDR3 reads CASSLGQGPRALKPQHF. CDR3 nucleotide sequence: TGTGCCAGCAGCTTGGGGCAGGGTCCGCGGGCGCTGAAGCCCCAGCATTTT.